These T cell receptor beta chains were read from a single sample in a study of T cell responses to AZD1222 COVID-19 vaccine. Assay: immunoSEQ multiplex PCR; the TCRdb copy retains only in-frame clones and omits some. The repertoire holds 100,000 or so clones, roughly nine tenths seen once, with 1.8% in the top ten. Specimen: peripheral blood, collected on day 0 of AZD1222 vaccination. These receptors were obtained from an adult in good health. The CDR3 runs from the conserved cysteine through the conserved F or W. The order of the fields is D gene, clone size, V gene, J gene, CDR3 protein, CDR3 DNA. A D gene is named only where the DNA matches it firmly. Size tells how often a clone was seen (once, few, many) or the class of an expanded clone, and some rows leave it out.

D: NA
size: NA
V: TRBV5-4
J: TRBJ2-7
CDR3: CASSSDGRISYEQYF
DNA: TGTGCCAGCAGCTCCGACGGTAGAATTTCCTACGAGCAGTACTTC

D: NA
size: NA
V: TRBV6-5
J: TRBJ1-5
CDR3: CASHTGPGSNQPQHF
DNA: TGTGCCAGCCATACTGGGCCTGGAAGCAATCAGCCCCAGCATTTT

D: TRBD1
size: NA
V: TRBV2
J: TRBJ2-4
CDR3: CATTPGQGDIQYF
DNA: TGTGCCACGACCCCGGGACAGGGAGACATTCAGTACTTC

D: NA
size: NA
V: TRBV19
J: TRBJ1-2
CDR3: CARPLGPNRSGYTF
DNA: TGTGCCAGGCCCCTCGGACCGAACAGGTCCGGCTACACCTTC

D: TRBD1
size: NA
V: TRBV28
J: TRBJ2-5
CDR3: CASNRQGRETQYF
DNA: TGTGCCAGCAACCGACAGGGTCGAGAGACCCAGTACTTC

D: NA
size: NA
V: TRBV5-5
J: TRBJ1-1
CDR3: CASSRGTPPEAFF
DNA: TGTGCCAGCAGCCGAGGGACACCCCCTGAAGCTTTCTTT

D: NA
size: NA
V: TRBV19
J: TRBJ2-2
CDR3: CASLGTARGTGELFF
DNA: TGTGCCAGTCTCGGTACGGCTAGAGGCACCGGGGAGCTGTTTTTT

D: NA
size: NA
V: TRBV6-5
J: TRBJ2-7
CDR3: CASSYSADYAWGEQYF
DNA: TGTGCCAGCAGTTACTCGGCGGACTACGCCTGGGGCGAGCAGTACTTC

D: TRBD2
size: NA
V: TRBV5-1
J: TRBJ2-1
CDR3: CASSLWRETGNEQFF
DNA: TGCGCCAGCAGCTTGTGGCGGGAGACCGGCAATGAGCAGTTCTTC

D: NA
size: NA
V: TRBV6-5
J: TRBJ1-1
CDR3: CASSSQGTGTEAFF
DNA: TGTGCCAGCAGTTCTCAGGGGACGGGCACTGAAGCTTTCTTT

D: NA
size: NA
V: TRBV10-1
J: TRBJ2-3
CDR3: CASRDRDTDTQYF
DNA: TGCGCCAGCAGGGACAGAGACACAGATACGCAGTATTTT

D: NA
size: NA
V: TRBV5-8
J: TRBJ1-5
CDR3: CASSLPRPQHF
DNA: TGTGCCAGCAGCTTGCCAAGGCCCCAGCATTTT

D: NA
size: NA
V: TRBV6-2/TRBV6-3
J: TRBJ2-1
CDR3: CASSPVSRGNEQFF
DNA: TGTGCCAGCAGCCCCGTGTCTCGAGGTAATGAGCAGTTCTTC

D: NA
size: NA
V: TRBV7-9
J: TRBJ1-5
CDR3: CASSLGQSNQPQHF
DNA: TGTGCCAGCAGCTTAGGGCAGAGCAATCAGCCCCAGCATTTT

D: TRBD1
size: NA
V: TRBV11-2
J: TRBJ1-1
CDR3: CASSTLRRGRLTEAFF
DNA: TGTGCCAGCAGCACATTGCGAAGGGGGCGTTTGACTGAAGCTTTCTTT

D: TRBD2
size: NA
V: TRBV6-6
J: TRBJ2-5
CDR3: CASNRGGLATEYF
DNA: TGTGCCAGCAACCGGGGGGGGTTAGCTACGGAGTACTTC

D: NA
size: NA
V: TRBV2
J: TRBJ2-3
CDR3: CASSVVPYTQYF
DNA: TGTGCCAGCAGTGTGGTACCCTATACGCAGTATTTT

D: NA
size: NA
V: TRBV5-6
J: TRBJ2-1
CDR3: CASSLWGPDNEQFF
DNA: TGTGCCAGCAGCTTGTGGGGGCCCGACAATGAGCAGTTCTTC

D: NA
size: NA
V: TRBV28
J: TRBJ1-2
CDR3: CASSPNTAYGYTF
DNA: TGTGCCAGCAGTCCCAATACAGCGTATGGCTACACCTTC

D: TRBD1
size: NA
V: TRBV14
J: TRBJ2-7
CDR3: CASSQGTGGSNEQYF
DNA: TGTGCCAGCAGCCAGGGAACAGGGGGGAGCAACGAGCAGTACTTC

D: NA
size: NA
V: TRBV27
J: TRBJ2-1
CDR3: CASSFGGSSYNEQFF
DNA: TGTGCCAGCAGTTTTGGAGGGAGCTCCTACAATGAGCAGTTCTTC

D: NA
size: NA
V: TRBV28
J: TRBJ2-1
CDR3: CASKTRVYNEQFF
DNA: TGTGCCAGCAAGACACGTGTTTACAATGAGCAGTTCTTC

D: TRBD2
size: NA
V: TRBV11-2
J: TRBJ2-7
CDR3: CASSTGTSVSYEQYF
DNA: TGTGCCAGCAGCACCGGGACTAGCGTCTCCTACGAGCAGTACTTC

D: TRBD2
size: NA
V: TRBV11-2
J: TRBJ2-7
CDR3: CASSHYLGGSPNEQYF
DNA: TGTGCCAGCAGTCATTATCTGGGCGGGAGTCCAAACGAGCAGTACTTC

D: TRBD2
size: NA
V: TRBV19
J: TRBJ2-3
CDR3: CASSVSGRAIGTDTQYF
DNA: TGTGCCAGTAGTGTTAGCGGGAGGGCCATCGGCACAGATACGCAGTATTTT

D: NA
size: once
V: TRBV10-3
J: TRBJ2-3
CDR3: CAISRAGDSSTDTQYF
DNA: TGTGCCATCAGCCGAGCAGGGGACTCAAGCACAGATACGCAGTATTTT

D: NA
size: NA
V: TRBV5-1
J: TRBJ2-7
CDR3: CASSWGFYAPSSYEQYF
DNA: TGCGCCAGCAGCTGGGGGTTTTACGCCCCTTCCTCCTACGAGCAGTACTTC

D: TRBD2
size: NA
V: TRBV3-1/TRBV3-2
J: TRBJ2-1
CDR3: CASSQGLTSGRTDNEQFF
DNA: TGTGCCAGCAGCCAAGGTCTGACTAGCGGGAGAACAGACAATGAGCAGTTCTTC

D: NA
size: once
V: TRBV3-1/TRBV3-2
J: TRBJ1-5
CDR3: CASSQDRGSNQPQHF
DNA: TGTGCCAGCAGCCAAGATCGGGGTAGCAATCAGCCCCAGCATTTT

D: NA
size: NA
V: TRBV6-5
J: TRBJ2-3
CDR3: CASSYSRRETQYF
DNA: TGTGCCAGCAGTTACTCGAGACGTGAAACGCAGTATTTT

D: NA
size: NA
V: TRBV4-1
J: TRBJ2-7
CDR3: CASSQDYYSYEQYF
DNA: TGCGCCAGCAGCCAAGATTACTACTCCTACGAGCAGTACTTC

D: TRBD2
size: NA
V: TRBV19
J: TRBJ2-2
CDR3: CASSIEASGVRGGELFF
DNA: TGTGCCAGTAGTATAGAGGCTAGCGGGGTTCGGGGCGGGGAGCTGTTTTTT

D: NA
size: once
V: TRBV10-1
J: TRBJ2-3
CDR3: CASSPGAGTDTQYF
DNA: TGCGCCAGTTCACCGGGGGCTGGGACAGATACGCAGTATTTT

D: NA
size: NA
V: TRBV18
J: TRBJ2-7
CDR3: CASSPSQHYEQYF
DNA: TGTGCCAGCTCACCATCCCAACACTACGAGCAGTACTTC

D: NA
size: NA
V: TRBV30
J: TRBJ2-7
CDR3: CAWSVKGTYGTHSYEQYF
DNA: TGTGCCTGGAGTGTAAAAGGAACCTACGGGACCCACTCCTACGAGCAGTACTTC

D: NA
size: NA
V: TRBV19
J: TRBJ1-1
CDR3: CASTPPGRGYRVSTEAFF
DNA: TGTGCCAGTACCCCTCCGGGAAGGGGGTATCGAGTGAGCACTGAAGCTTTCTTT

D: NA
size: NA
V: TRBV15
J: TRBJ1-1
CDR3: CATSRDKAYNTEAFF
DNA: TGTGCCACCAGCAGAGATAAGGCTTATAACACTGAAGCTTTCTTT

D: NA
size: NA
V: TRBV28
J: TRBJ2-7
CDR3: CASSQGGHAIKEQYF
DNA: TGTGCCAGCAGTCAAGGGGGACATGCGATTAAGGAGCAGTACTTC

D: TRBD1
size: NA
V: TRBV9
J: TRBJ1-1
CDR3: CASSAGQANTEAFF
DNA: TGTGCCAGCAGCGCTGGACAGGCGAACACTGAAGCTTTCTTT

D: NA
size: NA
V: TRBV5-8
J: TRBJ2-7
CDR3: CASSSDSPYEQYF
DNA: TGTGCCAGCAGCTCGGACAGTCCCTACGAGCAGTACTTC

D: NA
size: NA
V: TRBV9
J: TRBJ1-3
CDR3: CASSEGGGGSGNTIYF
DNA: TGTGCCAGCAGCGAGGGTGGAGGGGGGTCCGGAAACACCATATATTTT

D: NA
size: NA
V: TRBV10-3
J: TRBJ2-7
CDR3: CAIGLSQEGSYEQYF
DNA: TGTGCCATCGGACTGTCCCAGGAGGGCTCCTACGAGCAGTACTTC

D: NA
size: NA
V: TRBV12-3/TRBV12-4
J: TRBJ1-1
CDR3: CASTLRGGTEAFF
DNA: TGTGCCAGCACCTTGAGGGGAGGCACTGAAGCTTTCTTT

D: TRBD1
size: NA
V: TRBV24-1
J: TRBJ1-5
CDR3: CATSETDRVEPQHF
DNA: TGTGCCACCAGTGAGACGGACAGGGTTGAGCCCCAGCATTTT

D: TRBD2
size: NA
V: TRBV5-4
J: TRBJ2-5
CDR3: CASSGVAGDGETQYF
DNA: TGTGCCAGCAGCGGAGTAGCGGGAGACGGGGAGACCCAGTACTTC

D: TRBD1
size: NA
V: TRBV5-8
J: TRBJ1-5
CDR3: CASSLGFPRQGTYNQPQHF
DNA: TGTGCCAGCAGCTTGGGGTTCCCGCGACAGGGAACTTACAATCAGCCCCAGCATTTT

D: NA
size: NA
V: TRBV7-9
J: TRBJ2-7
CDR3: CASSPLGRGISYEQYF
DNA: TGTGCCAGCAGCCCCCTGGGGCGGGGTATCTCCTACGAGCAGTACTTC

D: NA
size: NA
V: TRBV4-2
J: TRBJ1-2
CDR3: CASSQDPYGYTF
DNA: TGTGCCAGCAGCCAAGATCCCTATGGCTACACCTTC

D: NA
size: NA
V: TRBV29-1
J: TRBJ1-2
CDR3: CSVEDGMGVAGYTF
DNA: TGCAGCGTTGAAGATGGCATGGGGGTGGCTGGCTACACCTTC

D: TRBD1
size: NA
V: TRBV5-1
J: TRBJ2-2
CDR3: CASSFAQGRGTGELFF
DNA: TGCGCCAGCAGCTTTGCACAGGGGCGAGGGACCGGGGAGCTGTTTTTT

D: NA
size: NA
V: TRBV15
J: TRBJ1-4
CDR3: CATSRGGWPGDEKLFF
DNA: TGTGCCACCAGCAGAGGAGGGTGGCCAGGGGATGAAAAACTGTTTTTT

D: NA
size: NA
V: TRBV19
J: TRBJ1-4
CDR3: CASSIVAQGGLFF
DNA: TGTGCCAGTAGTATAGTGGCCCAGGGAGGACTGTTTTTT

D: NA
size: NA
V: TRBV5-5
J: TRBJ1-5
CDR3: CASSLGRVGDQPQHF
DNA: TGTGCCAGCAGCTTGGGTCGCGTAGGGGATCAGCCCCAGCATTTT

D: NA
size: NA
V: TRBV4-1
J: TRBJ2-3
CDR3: CASSQDQFPSARYF
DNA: TGCGCCAGCAGCCAAGATCAGTTTCCTAGCGCGCGGTATTTT

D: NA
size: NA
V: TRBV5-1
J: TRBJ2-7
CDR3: CASSRRPERDEQYF
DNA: TGCGCCAGCAGCCGCCGCCCTGAAAGGGACGAGCAGTACTTC

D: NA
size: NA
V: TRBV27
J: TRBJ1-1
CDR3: CASSLSGGYTEAFF
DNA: TGTGCCAGCAGTTTATCTGGGGGGTACACTGAAGCTTTCTTT

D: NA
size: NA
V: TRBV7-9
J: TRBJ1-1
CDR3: CASSLTPPGRTNTEAFF
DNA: TGTGCCAGCAGCTTAACCCCTCCGGGACGGACGAACACTGAAGCTTTCTTT